The 18 T cell receptor beta chains presented below share a single source sample, sequenced in a study of T-cell memory formation after mild COVID-19 (dated by TCRdb to about 2021). Library preparation used 5' RACE. The sequencer listed for this sample is Illumina NovaSeq 6000. In TCRdb, the public reads were trimmed at Q25 with fastp and aligned with MiXCR, with productive beta chains retained. A single entry per CDR3 protein holds the most common genes and DNA from its merged rows. The sample table holds fewer than 400,000 distinct CDR3 sequences, of which roughly 15% were seen once. The ten largest clones represent roughly 21% of the sample. Sequencing used PBMCs or a T cell subset sorted from them (not recorded which). All receptors derive from a man aged 18 to 30 who had mild COVID-19 (a few samples of this study predate the infection). The sample titles of this study are shuffled in the database, so cell type and time point are left out; the donor was told from shared clones.

The CDR3 DNA reads TGTGCCAGCAGCGACAGAAATGAAAAACTGTTTTTT. Protein product: CASSDRNEKLFF. The rearrangement links TRBV6-5 to TRBJ1-4, with D possibly being TRBD1 (5 bases). The V end was cut by 6 bases, the J end by 5 bases, with 7 bases between. Germline CDR1 reads MNHEY; CDR2 reads SVGAGI. The CDR3 spans 12 residues.

The V call is TRBV4-1, the J call TRBJ2-2, with D unresolved. The germline V and J ends were trimmed by 4 bases and 1 base, with 13 bases remaining between them. Germline V lookup: CDR1 MGHRA, CDR2 YSYEKL. The CDR3 totals 16 residues. CDR3 residues: CASSPLDTLNTGELFF. The CDR3 DNA reads TGCGCCAGCAGCCCCCTCGACACCTTGAACACCGGGGAGCTGTTTTTT.

This clonotype was seen only a few times. J is TRBJ2-1 and V is TRBV4-1, with D hard to call. This CDR3 is built from 12 residues. The V end was cut by 0 bases, the J end by 5 bases, with 2 bases between. Germline assignment: CDR1 MGHRA and CDR2 YSYEKL. CDR3 loop: CASSQDNNEQFF. DNA of the CDR3: TGCGCCAGCAGCCAAGACAACAATGAGCAGTTCTTC.

Here the CDR3 DNA reads TGTGCCAGTAGTCCGGGCACTCTAGCCAAAAACATTCAGTACTTC. It yields the protein CASSPGTLAKNIQYF. The V and J genes are TRBV19 and TRBJ2-4; no reliable D call. The CDR3 runs 15 residues. The germline CDR1 and CDR2 sequences are LNHDA and SQIVND (reference sequence). The V gene lost 5 bases and the J gene lost 0 bases, with 11 bases spanning the gap.

This clonotype showed up just a few times. The V call is TRBV4-3, the J call TRBJ2-2; possibly TRBD1 for D (6 bases). Germline V CDR1 and CDR2: LGHNA, YSLEER. Trimming stripped 1 base from V and 2 bases from J, with 14 bases between. There are 17 residues in the CDR3. The CDR3 nucleotides are TGCGCCAGCAGCCAAGTTGAGGCGACAGGAAACACCGGGGAGCTGTTTTTT. Translated, it gives CASSQVEATGNTGELFF.

CDR3 in DNA: TGTGCCAGCAGCGTCGTTTCGACAGGGGGCTACACCGGGGAGCTGTTTTTT. This codes for CASSVVSTGGYTGELFF. The chain is built from TRBV9 and TRBJ2-2; 10 bases map to TRBD1. J was trimmed by 3 bases and V by 2 bases; bases with no gene match: 7. The CDR3 extends over 17 amino acids. Germline-derived CDR1 and CDR2 are SGDLS and YYNGEE. Drawing the rest from reference TRBV9 and TRBJ2-2, the complete variable domain is DSGVTQTPKHLITATGQRVTLRCSPRSGDLSVYWYQQSLDQGLQFLIQYYNGEERAKGNILERFSAQQFPDLHSELNLSSLELGDSALYFCASSVVSTGGYTGELFFGEGSRLTVL.

This sequence joins TRBV7-9 and TRBJ1-1; 9 positions agree with TRBD1. The germline gives CDR1 SEHNR, CDR2 FQNEAQ (reference sequence). Trimming cost V 5 bases and J 6 bases; bases outside gene matches: 7. This CDR3 spans 14 amino acids. This CDR3 reads CASSVRQGGPEAFF. CDR3 sequence (DNA): TGTGCCAGCAGCGTCCGACAGGGGGGCCCTGAAGCTTTCTTT. Drawing the rest from reference TRBV7-9 and TRBJ1-1, the complete variable domain is DTGVSQNPRHKITKRGQNVTFRCDPISEHNRLYWYRQTLGQGPEFLTYFQNEAQLEKSRLLSDRFSAERPKGSFSTLEIQRTEQGDSAMYLCASSVRQGGPEAFFGQGTRLTVV.

There are a few counts of this clonotype. This chain connects TRBV7-9 to TRBJ2-7, with a tentative D call TRBD1 (6 bases). The germline CDR1 and CDR2 sequences are SEHNR and FQNEAQ (reference sequence). The CDR3 runs 12 residues. V lost 8 bases and J lost 5, with 13 bases in between. CDR3 sequence reads: CASGRGSHEQYV. CDR3 bases: TGTGCCAGCGGTAGGGGGTCCCACGAGCAGTACGTC.

This chain connects TRBV7-2 to TRBJ2-5; 11 nucleotides agree with TRBD2. CDR3 length: 15 residues. Germline V CDR1 and CDR2: SGHTA, FQGNSA. Trimming took 5 bases from V and 5 from J; bases not matched to a gene: 7. CDR3 nucleotide sequence: TGTGCCAGCAGCCCTAGCGGGGGGCTGGGGGAGACCCAGTACTTC. It codes for CASSPSGGLGETQYF.

This clonotype has only one observation. This sequence joins TRBV4-3 and TRBJ2-1; D gene uncertain. This CDR3 region has 13 residues. Trimming shortened V by 1 base and J by 12 bases, and 13 bases separated the two germline ends. Germline V CDR1 and CDR2: LGHNA, YSLEER. As DNA, the CDR3 is TGCGCCAGCAGCCAAGGGCTACCCTCGGCGCAGTTCTTC. Translated, it gives CASSQGLPSAQFF.

The chain couples TRBV6-2 or TRBV6-3 to TRBJ2-7, with 7 bases lining up with TRBD1. The CDR3 loop spans 12 amino acids. Germline V gene sequence: CDR1 MNHEY, CDR2 SVGEGT. With V trimmed by 5 bases and J by 6 bases, 4 bases remained unmatched. The DNA of the CDR3 is TGTGCCAGCAGTCGGACAGGAGGCGAGCAGTACGTC. Protein: CASSRTGGEQYV.

The chain links TRBV29-1 to TRBJ1-4; D is ambiguous. Deletions cut 7 bases from V and 5 bases from J, with 11 bases between. The CDR3 contains 12 residues. The germline V gene has CDR1 SQVTM and CDR2 ANQGSEA. In DNA, the CDR3 is TGCAGCGCGGTTATGGAGAATGAAAAACTGTTTTTT. It specifies CSAVMENEKLFF.

This clonotype was picked up a small number of times. J is TRBJ1-1 and V is TRBV9; no reliable D call. CDR1 is SGDLS and CDR2 is YYNGEE in the germline V gene. V was shortened by 4 bases and J by 9 bases, with 13 bases between the two germline ends. This CDR3 spans 12 amino acids. CDR3 in amino acids: CASSPPRGKAFF. In nucleotides, the CDR3 is TGTGCCAGCAGCCCCCCACGCGGAAAAGCTTTCTTT.

The genes are TRBV20-1 and TRBJ1-5; 9 positions match TRBD1. V shed 4 bases, J shed 6 bases, and the junction held 19 bases outside the gene matches. Germline-derived CDR1 and CDR2 are DFQATT and SNEGSKA (reference sequence). This CDR3 contains 18 residues. This CDR3 is CSATPRDREWDVGQPQHF. CDR3 DNA: TGCAGTGCTACTCCCCGGGACAGGGAGTGGGACGTAGGTCAGCCCCAGCATTTT.

This clonotype was recorded at least ten times. This chain uses TRBV7-2 with TRBJ2-1; the match to TRBD2 covers 8 bases. With V trimmed by 5 bases and J by 15 bases, 9 bases remained unmatched. The CDR3 length is 12 residues. Per germline, CDR1 SGHTA and CDR2 FQGNSA. CDR3 sequence: CASSRSGGPGFF. The CDR3 DNA reads TGTGCCAGCAGCCGATCGGGGGGGCCGGGGTTCTTC. Supplemented by reference TRBV7-2 and TRBJ2-1, the full variable domain reads GAGVSQSPSNKVTEKGKDVELRCDPISGHTALYWYRQSLGQGLEFLIYFQGNSAPDKSGLPSDRFSAERTGGSVSTLTIQRTQQEDSAVYLCASSRSGGPGFFGPGTRLTVL.

This clonotype was counted between two and nine times. The chain uses TRBV19 and TRBJ1-4, with a weak D call TRBD1 (5 bases). V was shortened by 9 bases and J by 7 bases, with 15 bases between the two germline ends. From germline, CDR1 is LNHDA and CDR2 SQIVND (reference sequence). CDR3 length equals 13 residues. The CDR3 region is CASRRGESEKLFF. For the CDR3, the DNA is TGTGCCAGCCGCCGGGGGGAGAGTGAAAAACTGTTTTTT.

In its sample, this clonotype was seen a few times. The chain has TRBV7-2 and TRBJ1-2, with unresolved D. The CDR3 covers 14 residues. In germline, CDR1 is SGHTA, CDR2 FQGNSA. V dropped 4 bases and J dropped 7 bases, with 16 bases sitting between them. The CDR3 DNA sequence: TGTGCCAGCAGCTCTACTCCCAAACAAGTTGGCTACACCTTC. This sequence encodes CASSSTPKQVGYTF.

The table lists this clonotype with a few counts. The chain combines TRBV20-1 with TRBJ1-2; possibly TRBD1 for D (6 bases). V lost 5 bases and J lost 8, with 21 bases in between. This CDR3 is 14 amino acids long. Germline V gives CDR1 DFQATT, CDR2 SNEGSKA (reference sequence). The CDR3 sequence is CSAASIQGRVGYTF. The CDR3, as DNA: TGCAGTGCTGCAAGCATCCAGGGGAGAGTAGGCTACACCTTC.